This T cell receptor (beta chain) came from a study of blood T cell repertoires in COVID-19. The overall study: Samples representing acute and convalescent COVID-19 were sourced from the United States, Italy and Spain.

The CDR3 is made up of 15 amino acids. Germline CDR1 is MNHEY and CDR2 is SVGEGT. V shed 2 bases and J 0 bases; nucleotides not matched to a gene: 2. Regarding this clone: This sample includes further DNA sequences coding for the same CDR3.

Measured with immunoSEQ multiplex PCR; TCRdb has only the in-frame clones, and not every one. This sample has about 300,000 clones; around 85% occur once, and the top ten carry 2.5% to 3%. This sequence was found in a woman aged 50 to 60 who had recovered from COVID-19. Sequenced material: PBMCs or T cells enriched from blood (not recorded which). The V and J genes are TRBV6-2 or TRBV6-3 and TRBJ2-7; 9 bases fit TRBD2. The CDR3 nucleotides are TGTGCCAGCAGTTACGTAGCGGGGGCCTCCTACGAGCAGTACTTC. Its translation is CASSYVAGASYEQYF.